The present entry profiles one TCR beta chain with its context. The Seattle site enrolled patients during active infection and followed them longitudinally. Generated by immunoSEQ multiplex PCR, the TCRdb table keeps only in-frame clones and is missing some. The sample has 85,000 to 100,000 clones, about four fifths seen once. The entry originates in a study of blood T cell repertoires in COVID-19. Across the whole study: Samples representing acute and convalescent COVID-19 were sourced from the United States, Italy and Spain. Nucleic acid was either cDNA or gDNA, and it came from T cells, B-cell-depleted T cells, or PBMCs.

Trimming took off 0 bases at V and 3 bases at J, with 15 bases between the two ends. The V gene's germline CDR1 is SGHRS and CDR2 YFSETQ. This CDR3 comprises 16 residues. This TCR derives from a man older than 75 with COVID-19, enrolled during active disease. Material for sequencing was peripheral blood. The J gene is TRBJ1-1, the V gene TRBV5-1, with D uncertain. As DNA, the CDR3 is TGCGCCAGCAGCTTGGGCTCAGGTGAAGTGGACACTGAAGCTTTCTTT. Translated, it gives CASSLGSGEVDTEAFF.